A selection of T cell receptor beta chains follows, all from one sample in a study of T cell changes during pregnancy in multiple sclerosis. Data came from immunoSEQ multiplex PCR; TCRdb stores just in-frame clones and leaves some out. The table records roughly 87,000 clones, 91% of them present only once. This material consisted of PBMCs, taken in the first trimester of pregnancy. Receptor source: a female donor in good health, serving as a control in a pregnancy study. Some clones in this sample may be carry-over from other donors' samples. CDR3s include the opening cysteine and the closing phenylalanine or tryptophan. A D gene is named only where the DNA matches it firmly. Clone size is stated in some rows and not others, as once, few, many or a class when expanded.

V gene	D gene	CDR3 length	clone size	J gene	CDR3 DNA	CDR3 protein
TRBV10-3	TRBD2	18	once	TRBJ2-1	TGTGCCATCAGTGTTGGCCCAGGACTAGCGGGGGGTTACAATGAGCAGTTCTTC	CAISVGPGLAGGYNEQFF
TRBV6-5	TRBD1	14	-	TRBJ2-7	TGTGCCAGCAGCAGACAGGGGTCGGAGTACGAGCAGTACTTC	CASSRQGSEYEQYF
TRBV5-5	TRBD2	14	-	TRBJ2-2	TGTGCCAGCAGCACAACTAGCGCCACCGGGGAGCTGTTTTTT	CASSTTSATGELFF
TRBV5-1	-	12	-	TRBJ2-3	TGCGCCAGCAGCTTCCAGGGGGATACGCAGTATTTT	CASSFQGDTQYF
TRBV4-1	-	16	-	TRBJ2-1	TGCGCCAGCAGCCAACGAGACAGAGAGTCCTACAATGAGCAGTTCTTC	CASSQRDRESYNEQFF
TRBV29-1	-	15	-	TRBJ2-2	TGCAGCGTTGAAGATCGGTACAGGGACACCGGGGAGCTGTTTTTT	CSVEDRYRDTGELFF
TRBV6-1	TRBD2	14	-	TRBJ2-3	TGTGCCAGCAGGACTAGCGGGAGCACAGATACGCAGTATTTT	CASRTSGSTDTQYF
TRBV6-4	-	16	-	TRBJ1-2	TGTGCCAGCCTATACTTCTCCACCCAGAGGCACTATGGCTACACCTTC	CASLYFSTQRHYGYTF
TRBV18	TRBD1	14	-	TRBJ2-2	TGTGCCAGCTCACCGACAGGGAGCACCGGGGAGCTGTTTTTT	CASSPTGSTGELFF
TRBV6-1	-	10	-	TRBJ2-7	TGTGCCAGCAGCAGGGTCGAGCAGTACTTC	CASSRVEQYF